One TCR beta chain is described in this entry. Antigen: not known. The junction departs from germline at one end; a sequencing error may be responsible. TCRdb re-called the RACE reads with MiXCR, one entry per CDR3 protein. The sample has some 45,000 distinct CDR3 sequences; 9.5% to 15% are singletons. Time point in this sample: pre-sensitization, week 0. This sample's treatment: therapeutic diphenylcyclopropenone sensitization with weekly scalp DPC. The source of the sample is a study of human T cells and chemical hapten exposure. The overall study: Reading of the patch tests, which applied 0.01% DPC to the upper back, occurred at 6 days.

Study conclusions and caveats: Compared to controls, expanded TCRs made significantly more large clusters of similar CDR3s.

This clonotype originated in a woman younger than 45 with alopecia areata. Some clones in this sample may be carry-over from other donors' samples. Sequenced material: whole blood, taken in connection with sensitization to the hapten diphenylcyclopropenone (DPC).

CDR3 protein: CASSQETGTELFF. CDR3 DNA: TGTGCCAGCAGTCAAGAAACGGGGACTGAGCTGTTCTTC. The rearrangement joins TRBV2 to TRBJ2-1, with TRBD2 as a possible D gene (6 bases). The CDR3 runs 13 residues. The germline V gene has CDR1 SNHLY and CDR2 FYNNEI. Complete variable domain (other parts from reference TRBV2 and TRBJ2-1): EPEVTQTPSHQVTQMGQEVILRCVPISNHLYFYWYRQILGQKVEFLVSFYNNEISEKSEIFDDQFSVERPDGSNFTLKIRSTKLEDSAMYFCASSQETGTELFFGPGTRLTVL.